The entry that follows covers one T cell receptor (beta chain) sequence. This CDR3 region has 15 residues. Germline V gene data show CDR1 as SQVTM and CDR2 as ANQGSEA. V was cut by 0 bases and J by 7 bases, with 16 bases left in between. Per the original data handling: How many nucleated cells were present was estimated from reference gene primer amplification. Assay used: immunoSEQ multiplex PCR; TCRdb lists only in-frame clones, some missing. Clone size and V and J calls were adopted from that table, with D and trimming inferred from the DNA. The sample lists about 49,000 clones; 70% to 90% were seen once. The data are from a study of blood T cell repertoires in COVID-19. Study-wide background: Samples came from the United States, Italy and Spain, spanning acute and convalescent COVID-19. Sources were T cells, B-cell-depleted T cells, or PBMCs; the material itself was cDNA or gDNA.

The V gene is TRBV29-1, the J gene TRBJ1-3; a possible D gene is TRBD1 (5 bases). Specimen: peripheral blood. This sequence originates from a man between 40 and 49 years old with active COVID-19. Here the CDR3 reads CSVEDTSSGWNTIYF. DNA of the CDR3: TGCAGCGTTGAAGATACAAGCTCAGGGTGGAACACCATATATTTT.